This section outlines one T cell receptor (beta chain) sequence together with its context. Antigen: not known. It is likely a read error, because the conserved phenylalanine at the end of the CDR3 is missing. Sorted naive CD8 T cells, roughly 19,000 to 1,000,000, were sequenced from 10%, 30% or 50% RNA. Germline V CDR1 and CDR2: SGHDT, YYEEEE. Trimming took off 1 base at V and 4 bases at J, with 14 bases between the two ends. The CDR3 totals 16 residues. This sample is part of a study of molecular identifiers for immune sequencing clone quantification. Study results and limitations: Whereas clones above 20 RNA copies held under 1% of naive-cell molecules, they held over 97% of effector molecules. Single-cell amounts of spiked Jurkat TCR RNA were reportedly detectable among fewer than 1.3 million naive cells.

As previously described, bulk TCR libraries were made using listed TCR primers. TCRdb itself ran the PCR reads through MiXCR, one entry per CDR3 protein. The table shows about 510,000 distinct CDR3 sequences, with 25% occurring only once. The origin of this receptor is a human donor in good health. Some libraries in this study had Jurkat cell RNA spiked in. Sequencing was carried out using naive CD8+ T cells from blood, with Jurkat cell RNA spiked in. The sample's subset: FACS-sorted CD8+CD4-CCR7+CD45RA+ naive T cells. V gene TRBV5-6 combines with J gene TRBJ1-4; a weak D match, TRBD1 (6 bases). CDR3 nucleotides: TGTGCCAGCAGCTTGAGATGGGACACAGATAATGAAAAACTGTTTCTT. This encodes CASSLRWDTDNEKLFL.